The rows below give T cell receptor beta chains drawn from one sample of a study of blood T cells in healthy people across ages. Via MiXCR, TCRdb re-called the 5' RACE reads, giving one row per CDR3 protein. Of almost 800,000 distinct CDR3 sequences in the sample, 58% were seen once. Material: blood. These receptors all come from a man younger than 40 in good health. Each CDR3 is given with its conserved first and last residue. A D gene is named only where the DNA matches it firmly. Clone size appears in some rows only: once, few, many, or a class for an expanded clone.

j_call: TRBJ2-1; clone_size: once; v_call: TRBV6-2/TRBV6-3; d_call: .; cdr3_nt: TGTGCCAGCAGTCAATACTCGACAGGGCAGTTCTTC; cdr3_aa: CASSQYSTGQFF
j_call: TRBJ1-1; clone_size: .; v_call: TRBV7-8; d_call: .; cdr3_nt: TGTGCCAGCAGCCGACAATCAGCGGATACTGAAGCTTTCTTT; cdr3_aa: CASSRQSADTEAFF
j_call: TRBJ2-1; clone_size: .; v_call: TRBV7-2; d_call: .; cdr3_nt: TGTACCAGCAGCTTAGTTGGGGGGCGGAATATCCCCTACAATGAGCAGTTCTTC; cdr3_aa: CTSSLVGGRNIPYNEQFF
j_call: TRBJ2-1; clone_size: .; v_call: TRBV20-1; d_call: .; cdr3_nt: TGCAGTGCTAGGAGCCGGGAGCACAATGAGCAGTTCTTC; cdr3_aa: CSARSREHNEQFF
j_call: TRBJ1-2; clone_size: once; v_call: TRBV12-3/TRBV12-4; d_call: .; cdr3_nt: TGTGCCAGCAGTCTGGTGGCCCTAGGTGGCTACACCTTC; cdr3_aa: CASSLVALGGYTF
j_call: TRBJ2-1; clone_size: few; v_call: TRBV27; d_call: .; cdr3_nt: TGTGCCAGCTCGACAGGAGGTGAGCAGTTCTTC; cdr3_aa: CASSTGGEQFF
j_call: TRBJ2-1; clone_size: .; v_call: TRBV28; d_call: .; cdr3_nt: TGTGCCAGCAATGTTGGGGTTGAGCAGTTCTTC; cdr3_aa: CASNVGVEQFF
j_call: TRBJ2-7; clone_size: .; v_call: TRBV7-2; d_call: .; cdr3_nt: TGTGCCAGCAGCTTCGGGAGCCACAATGAGCAGTACTTC; cdr3_aa: CASSFGSHNEQYF
j_call: TRBJ2-7; clone_size: .; v_call: TRBV6-2/TRBV6-3; d_call: TRBD2; cdr3_nt: TGTGCCAGCGATGGGGGAGGGCACAACGAGCAGTACTTC; cdr3_aa: CASDGGGHNEQYF
j_call: TRBJ1-6; clone_size: .; v_call: TRBV6-6; d_call: .; cdr3_nt: TGTGCCAGCAGCTTCACCCCCGACGGGTCACCCCTCCACTTT; cdr3_aa: CASSFTPDGSPLHF
j_call: TRBJ2-7; clone_size: .; v_call: TRBV13; d_call: TRBD1; cdr3_nt: TGTGCCAGCAGCTTAGGAGGGGACAGAGCCTACGAGCAGTACTTC; cdr3_aa: CASSLGGDRAYEQYF
j_call: TRBJ1-2; clone_size: few; v_call: TRBV25-1; d_call: TRBD1; cdr3_nt: TGTGCCAGCGCCGGGACAGGGGGACTCTATGGCTACACCTTC; cdr3_aa: CASAGTGGLYGYTF
j_call: TRBJ2-6; clone_size: few; v_call: TRBV27; d_call: .; cdr3_nt: TGTGCCAGCAGTTTATTTGGGGGATCTGGGGCCAACGTCCTGACTTTC; cdr3_aa: CASSLFGGSGANVLTF
j_call: TRBJ1-1; clone_size: .; v_call: TRBV25-1; d_call: .; cdr3_nt: TGTGCCAGCAGTGAAGGGGGCGTAGGGAACACTGAAGCTTTCTTT; cdr3_aa: CASSEGGVGNTEAFF
j_call: TRBJ2-7; clone_size: few; v_call: TRBV20-1; d_call: TRBD2; cdr3_nt: TGCAGTGCTAGCCGGGAGGGCCTCGGGTACGAGCAGTACTTC; cdr3_aa: CSASREGLGYEQYF
j_call: TRBJ2-3; clone_size: many; v_call: TRBV3-1; d_call: .; cdr3_nt: TGTGCCAGCAGCCAAGAGGGCAGGTCCACAGATACGCAGTATTTT; cdr3_aa: CASSQEGRSTDTQYF
j_call: TRBJ1-5; clone_size: .; v_call: TRBV2; d_call: .; cdr3_nt: TGTGCCAGCAGGGGACAAATGAGCAATCAGCCCCAGCATTTT; cdr3_aa: CASRGQMSNQPQHF
j_call: TRBJ1-2; clone_size: .; v_call: TRBV7-9; d_call: TRBD1; cdr3_nt: TGTGCCAGCAGCCCCTTTTGGTCTGCGGGACAGGGGGGACTACGCTACACCTTC; cdr3_aa: CASSPFWSAGQGGLRYTF
j_call: TRBJ2-7; clone_size: few; v_call: TRBV5-1; d_call: .; cdr3_nt: TGCGCCAGCAGCTCAACGACTGGAGAGGAAGTGCAGTACTTC; cdr3_aa: CASSSTTGEEVQYF
j_call: TRBJ1-1; clone_size: .; v_call: TRBV11-2; d_call: .; cdr3_nt: TGTGCCAGCAGAACCCGACAGAACACTGAAGCTTTCTTT; cdr3_aa: CASRTRQNTEAFF
j_call: TRBJ2-5; clone_size: .; v_call: TRBV20-1; d_call: .; cdr3_nt: TGCAGTGCTAGGACCACCCAAGAGACCCAGTACTTC; cdr3_aa: CSARTTQETQYF
j_call: TRBJ2-5; clone_size: .; v_call: TRBV6-1; d_call: TRBD2; cdr3_nt: TGTGCCAGCAGTGAAACTAGCGGGAGAGAGACCCAGTACTTC; cdr3_aa: CASSETSGRETQYF
j_call: TRBJ1-2; clone_size: .; v_call: TRBV5-1; d_call: TRBD1; cdr3_nt: TGCGCCAGCAGCCCCGCTTCCAAACCGGGACAGGGATATGGCTACACCTTC; cdr3_aa: CASSPASKPGQGYGYTF
j_call: TRBJ2-5; clone_size: .; v_call: TRBV6-2/TRBV6-3; d_call: .; cdr3_nt: TGTGCCAGCGGAACCCAAGAGACCCAGTACTTC; cdr3_aa: CASGTQETQYF
j_call: TRBJ2-7; clone_size: .; v_call: TRBV29-1; d_call: TRBD1; cdr3_nt: TGCAGCGCTCAACAACAGGGGGCGCTTCCCGAGCAGTACTTC; cdr3_aa: CSAQQQGALPEQYF
j_call: TRBJ2-1; clone_size: .; v_call: TRBV7-9; d_call: TRBD2; cdr3_nt: TGTGCCAGCAGAGCCGGGACTAGCGGGACCTCCCAGTTCTTC; cdr3_aa: CASRAGTSGTSQFF
j_call: TRBJ2-5; clone_size: few; v_call: TRBV24-1; d_call: .; cdr3_nt: TGTGCCACCAGTGATACCGGGACCCAGGGGGGGGAGACCCAGTACTTC; cdr3_aa: CATSDTGTQGGETQYF
j_call: TRBJ2-7; clone_size: .; v_call: TRBV19; d_call: .; cdr3_nt: TGTGCCAGCAATCCCGGGACCCACTCCTACGAGCAGTACTTC; cdr3_aa: CASNPGTHSYEQYF
j_call: TRBJ2-7; clone_size: .; v_call: TRBV15; d_call: TRBD1; cdr3_nt: TGTGCCACCAGCAGAGATGACAGGGTTGGGTACGAGCAGTACTTC; cdr3_aa: CATSRDDRVGYEQYF
j_call: TRBJ2-7; clone_size: many; v_call: TRBV12-3/TRBV12-4; d_call: .; cdr3_nt: TGTGCCAGCAGTTTTTATTCTCCCGAGCAGTACTTC; cdr3_aa: CASSFYSPEQYF
j_call: TRBJ2-1; clone_size: .; v_call: TRBV20-1; d_call: TRBD2; cdr3_nt: TGCAGTGCTCCTCCCTTCCTCAAAGCGGGAGTAAACAATGAGCAGTTCTTC; cdr3_aa: CSAPPFLKAGVNNEQFF
j_call: TRBJ1-1; clone_size: .; v_call: TRBV18; d_call: .; cdr3_nt: TGTGCCAGCTCACCTACAATAGGACAAGGAGACACTGAAGCTTTCTTT; cdr3_aa: CASSPTIGQGDTEAFF
j_call: TRBJ2-5; clone_size: few; v_call: TRBV6-2/TRBV6-3; d_call: .; cdr3_nt: TGTGCCAGCAGTTACTCGGACAGCCAAGAGACCCAGTACTTC; cdr3_aa: CASSYSDSQETQYF
j_call: TRBJ2-3; clone_size: .; v_call: TRBV25-1; d_call: .; cdr3_nt: TGTGCCAACCGATCACAGGGAATTATCGCAGATACGCAGTATTTT; cdr3_aa: CANRSQGIIADTQYF
j_call: TRBJ1-2; clone_size: .; v_call: TRBV12-3/TRBV12-4; d_call: TRBD1; cdr3_nt: TGTGCCAGCAGTTCTAACAGGGGGGGGTATGGCTACACCTTC; cdr3_aa: CASSSNRGGYGYTF
j_call: TRBJ2-2; clone_size: .; v_call: TRBV5-1; d_call: .; cdr3_nt: TGCGCCAGCACACGCGGGACCTTCACCGGGGAGCTGTTTTTT; cdr3_aa: CASTRGTFTGELFF
j_call: TRBJ2-5; clone_size: few; v_call: TRBV6-1; d_call: TRBD1; cdr3_nt: TGTGCCAGCAGGACGACAGGGGCGGGAGAGACCCAGTACTTC; cdr3_aa: CASRTTGAGETQYF
j_call: TRBJ2-5; clone_size: .; v_call: TRBV7-9; d_call: .; cdr3_nt: TGTGCCGGCGAGGCCCTCAGGGAGACCCAGTACTTC; cdr3_aa: CAGEALRETQYF
j_call: TRBJ2-7; clone_size: .; v_call: TRBV20-1; d_call: TRBD1; cdr3_nt: TGCAGTGCTAGAGATCTGGGACAGGGTCTGTCCGAGCAGTACTTC; cdr3_aa: CSARDLGQGLSEQYF
j_call: TRBJ2-3; clone_size: .; v_call: TRBV30; d_call: TRBD2; cdr3_nt: TGTGCCTGGAGGCGGACTAGCTTATTCACAGATACGCAGTATTTT; cdr3_aa: CAWRRTSLFTDTQYF
j_call: TRBJ2-5; clone_size: .; v_call: TRBV7-6; d_call: .; cdr3_nt: TGTGCCAGCAGCCCCGGACAGTCCCCCACAGAGACCCAGTACTTC; cdr3_aa: CASSPGQSPTETQYF
j_call: TRBJ1-1; clone_size: .; v_call: TRBV28; d_call: .; cdr3_nt: TGTGCCAGCAGCCCACTAGCGCTAAAATGGAGCACTGAAGCTTTCTTT; cdr3_aa: CASSPLALKWSTEAFF
j_call: TRBJ2-3; clone_size: .; v_call: TRBV4-3; d_call: TRBD2; cdr3_nt: TGCGCCAGCAGCCAAGATTTGGCTAGCGGGAGCACAGATACGCAGTATTTT; cdr3_aa: CASSQDLASGSTDTQYF
j_call: TRBJ2-4; clone_size: once; v_call: TRBV10-3; d_call: TRBD2; cdr3_nt: TGTGCCATCATTCGACTAGCGGGGGGGAGTAACATTCAGTACTTC; cdr3_aa: CAIIRLAGGSNIQYF
j_call: TRBJ2-5; clone_size: .; v_call: TRBV20-1; d_call: TRBD2; cdr3_nt: TGCAGTGCTGTCGGGGGGGGAGTCGAGACCCAGTACTTC; cdr3_aa: CSAVGGGVETQYF
j_call: TRBJ1-2; clone_size: few; v_call: TRBV28; d_call: TRBD1; cdr3_nt: TGTGCCAGCACCCCGGACAGGGTATATTATGGCTACACCTTC; cdr3_aa: CASTPDRVYYGYTF
j_call: TRBJ1-2; clone_size: .; v_call: TRBV10-3; d_call: TRBD1; cdr3_nt: TGTGCCATCACAAAGGGACAGGGAAAGAATGGCTACACCTTC; cdr3_aa: CAITKGQGKNGYTF
j_call: TRBJ2-1; clone_size: few; v_call: TRBV5-1; d_call: .; cdr3_nt: TGCGCCAGCCGCCGGCGGGACTGGTTAGATGAGCAGTTCTTC; cdr3_aa: CASRRRDWLDEQFF
j_call: TRBJ2-5; clone_size: .; v_call: TRBV5-1; d_call: TRBD2; cdr3_nt: TGCGCCAGCCGATCCCTTAGCGGGAGGAAATCGGAGACCCAGTACTTC; cdr3_aa: CASRSLSGRKSETQYF
j_call: TRBJ1-4; clone_size: .; v_call: TRBV4-3; d_call: .; cdr3_nt: TGCGCCAGCAGCCAAGAGTCGGGGCAGAATGAAAAACTGTTTTTT; cdr3_aa: CASSQESGQNEKLFF
j_call: TRBJ2-1; clone_size: .; v_call: TRBV2; d_call: TRBD2; cdr3_nt: TGTGCCAGCACCCGAGGGACTAGCGGGGGGGCTGAGCAGTTCTTC; cdr3_aa: CASTRGTSGGAEQFF
j_call: TRBJ1-2; clone_size: .; v_call: TRBV6-6; d_call: TRBD1; cdr3_nt: TGTGCCAGCAGACCACCCGGGACAGGGGGCGAAAACTATGGCTACACCTTC; cdr3_aa: CASRPPGTGGENYGYTF
j_call: TRBJ2-1; clone_size: .; v_call: TRBV6-2/TRBV6-3; d_call: TRBD2; cdr3_nt: TGTGCCAGCAGTTACCCGGGGGCGGGAGGTCGACTTAATGAGCAGTTCTTC; cdr3_aa: CASSYPGAGGRLNEQFF